This is a list of T cell receptor beta chains from one sample in a study of CD8 T cells in ankylosing spondylitis. In TCRdb, the 5' RACE reads were re-called with MiXCR into one record per CDR3 protein. Of about 130,000 distinct CDR3 sequences detected, about a tenth appear once; the ten largest clones hold roughly 3.4%. Sequencing used blood, either unsorted or a sorted T cell fraction (not recorded which). These receptors all stem from a male donor with ankylosing spondylitis or in good health (not recorded which). Each CDR3 is given with its conserved first and last residue. D genes are given only for firm matches. Some rows have no size entry. The others give once, few or many, or a class for an expanded clone.

d_gene	v_gene	j_gene	abundance	CDR3aa	CDR3nt
TRBD2	TRBV29-1	TRBJ2-1	many	CSVRTSGSRDEQFF	TGCAGCGTTCGGACTAGCGGGAGTAGAGATGAGCAGTTCTTC
TRBD2	TRBV29-1	TRBJ2-5	many	CSVVARLATETQYF	TGCAGCGTTGTAGCCCGACTAGCGACAGAGACCCAGTACTTC
TRBD1	TRBV5-5	TRBJ2-3	.	CASRSDRVFTDTQYF	TGTGCCAGCAGATCCGACAGGGTATTCACAGATACGCAGTATTTT
TRBD2	TRBV2	TRBJ2-1	few	CASRGGLALTYNEQFF	TGTGCCAGCAGGGGAGGACTAGCGCTGACCTACAATGAGCAGTTCTTC
.	TRBV20-1	TRBJ1-5	.	CSASSALFSNQPQHF	TGCAGTGCTAGTTCGGCACTATTTAGCAATCAGCCCCAGCATTTT
TRBD2	TRBV6-2/TRBV6-3	TRBJ2-1	few	CASSPPGTRFHEQFF	TGTGCCAGCAGCCCTCCCGGGACTAGATTCCATGAGCAGTTCTTC
TRBD2	TRBV5-1	TRBJ2-5	many	CASSWRLAEWEETQYF	TGCGCCAGCAGCTGGAGACTAGCGGAGTGGGAAGAGACCCAGTACTTC
.	TRBV29-1	TRBJ2-3	once	CSVGLEGLTDTQYF	TGCAGCGTAGGGTTGGAGGGCCTTACAGATACGCAGTATTTT
TRBD2	TRBV20-1	TRBJ2-7	.	CSALSSGSAEQYF	TGCAGTGCTCTATCTAGCGGGAGTGCCGAGCAGTACTTC
.	TRBV5-1	TRBJ2-5	.	CASSLDAGVYGETQYF	TGCGCCAGCAGCTTGGATGCAGGGGTCTATGGAGAGACCCAGTACTTC
.	TRBV7-8	TRBJ2-7	many	CASSLAGPSYEQYF	TGTGCCAGCAGCTTAGCGGGACCCTCCTACGAGCAGTACTTC
.	TRBV18	TRBJ2-7	many	CASSPTGHGAREQYF	TGTGCCAGCTCACCCACGGGACATGGGGCTCGCGAGCAGTACTTC
TRBD2	TRBV20-1	TRBJ2-1	many	CSATTSGRNLHWNEQFF	TGCAGTGCTACGACTAGCGGGAGAAACCTCCACTGGAATGAGCAGTTCTTC
.	TRBV7-3	TRBJ2-1	many	CASSLDVLGSKQFF	TGTGCCAGCAGCTTAGATGTGCTAGGTAGCAAGCAGTTCTTC
.	TRBV3-1	TRBJ2-1	.	CASSQADNEQFF	TGTGCCAGCAGCCAAGCGGACAATGAGCAGTTCTTC
TRBD2	TRBV12-3/TRBV12-4	TRBJ2-7	.	CASSLALAGGLDEQYF	TGTGCCAGCAGTTTAGCGCTCGCGGGGGGCCTAGACGAGCAGTACTTC
.	TRBV7-2	TRBJ2-1	many	CASSLAGDDNEQFF	TGTGCCAGCAGCTTAGCTGGGGACGACAATGAGCAGTTCTTC
TRBD1	TRBV28	TRBJ2-7	many	CASSFGDRASYEQYF	TGTGCCAGCAGTTTTGGGGACAGGGCTTCCTACGAGCAGTACTTC
.	TRBV7-3	TRBJ2-1	.	CASSPLGSFSYNEQFF	TGTGCCAGCAGCCCGCTTGGGTCTTTCTCCTACAATGAGCAGTTCTTC
.	TRBV7-9	TRBJ2-7	few	CASSAGSYEQYF	TGTGCCAGCAGCGCCGGGAGTTACGAGCAGTACTTC
.	TRBV7-9	TRBJ2-5	many	CASSLRGAGETQYF	TGTGCCAGCAGCTTAAGGGGGGCTGGAGAGACCCAGTACTTC
.	TRBV24-1	TRBJ2-5	.	CATSDLTEETQYF	TGTGCCACCAGTGATTTAACAGAAGAGACCCAGTACTTC
TRBD2	TRBV20-1	TRBJ2-1	few	CCARDGGSGRAGYNEQFF	TGCTGTGCTAGAGATGGTGGTAGCGGGAGGGCCGGGTACAATGAGCAGTTCTTC
TRBD2	TRBV30	TRBJ2-5	few	CAGQLAGVLETQYF	TGTGCCGGACAACTAGCGGGAGTTTTAGAGACCCAGTACTTC
TRBD2	TRBV7-2	TRBJ2-1	many	CASSLLGLAGGEQFF	TGTGCCAGCAGCTTATTGGGACTAGCGGGCGGGGAGCAGTTCTTC
TRBD2	TRBV7-2	TRBJ2-7	many	CASSLGLAASYEQYF	TGTGCCAGCAGCTTGGGACTAGCGGCCTCCTACGAGCAGTACTTC
.	TRBV6-4	TRBJ2-1	many	CASSDDGPYNEQFF	TGTGCCAGCAGTGACGACGGCCCCTACAATGAGCAGTTCTTC
.	TRBV20-1	TRBJ1-2	many	CSASITGNYGYTF	TGCAGTGCTAGTATAACAGGGAATTATGGCTACACCTTC
TRBD1	TRBV5-1	TRBJ1-4	once	CASSSGTGNEKLFF	TGCGCCAGCAGTTCTGGGACAGGCAATGAAAAACTGTTTTTT
.	TRBV5-1	TRBJ2-4	many	CASSPALAKNIQYF	TGCGCCAGCAGCCCCGCGTTAGCCAAAAACATTCAGTACTTC